Below, 6 T cell receptor beta chains from the same sample are listed, as sequenced in a study of blood T cell repertoires in COVID-19. TCRdb's table, derived via immunoSEQ multiplex PCR, lists solely in-frame clones and lacks some. The table lists approximately 38,000 clones, about 80% of them singletons. The specimen was peripheral blood. These receptors were taken from a human donor with acute or convalescent COVID-19. The donor label of this sample is uncertain.

The chain combines TRBV19 with TRBJ1-5; maybe TRBD1 (5 bases). The CDR3 is 13 residues long. V was trimmed by 4 bases and J by 7 bases, leaving 11 bases between them. Germline CDR1 and CDR2: LNHDA and SQIVND (reference sequence). The DNA for the CDR3 is TGTGCCAGTAGTACGCAGGGTAAACAGCCCCAGCATTTT. This translates into CASSTQGKQPQHF. Using reference TRBV19 and TRBJ1-5 for the parts outside the CDR3, the full variable domain is DGGITQSPKYLFRKEGQNVTLSCEQNLNHDAMYWYRQDPGQGLRLIYYSQIVNDFQKGDIAEGYSVSREKKESFPLTVTSAQKNPTAFYLCASSTQGKQPQHFGDGTRLSIL.

The chain uses TRBV5-1 and TRBJ1-2; 8 nucleotides line up with TRBD1. This CDR3 has 14 amino acids. The trim removed 0 bases at V and 7 bases at J, leaving 5 bases unmatched. Germline CDR1 is SGHRS and CDR2 is YFSETQ. For the CDR3, the DNA is TGCGCCAGCAGCTTGGACCAGGGGGCTGGTGGCTACACCTTC. This encodes CASSLDQGAGGYTF.

The rearrangement links TRBV7-2 to TRBJ2-1; D is unclear. CDR1 and CDR2 (germline): SGHTA, FQGNSA. V was trimmed by 1 base and J by 8 bases, leaving 12 bases between them. CDR3 size: 14 residues. The CDR3 protein is CASSLDSPPDEQFF. The CDR3 nucleotides are TGTGCCAGCAGCTTAGACTCCCCACCCGATGAGCAGTTCTTC.

This chain connects TRBV5-1 to TRBJ1-1; 9 bases fit TRBD1. Germline V lookup: CDR1 SGHRS, CDR2 YFSETQ. V was pared by 4 bases and J by 1 base, with 8 bases of the junction left unmatched. CDR3 length equals 16 residues. The CDR3 loop is CASSITGGARNTEAFF. DNA of the CDR3: TGCGCCAGCAGCATAACAGGGGGCGCACGGAACACTGAAGCTTTCTTT.

DNA of the CDR3: TGTGCCAGCAGCCTCGCGGGGGACCCATCTCAGACCCAGTACTTC. Translation: CASSLAGDPSQTQYF. The chain carries TRBV11-2 and TRBJ2-5; 7 bases align to TRBD2. CDR1 and CDR2 (germline): SGHAT, FQNNGV. The CDR3 runs 15 residues. With 5 bases clipped from V and 6 bases from J, the junction kept 12 bases outside the gene matches.

The chain employs TRBV28 and TRBJ1-1; D gene uncertain. Per the germline V gene, CDR1 is MDHEN and CDR2 is SYDVKM. The CDR3 consists of 15 residues. The germline V and J ends were trimmed by 2 bases and 0 bases, with 10 bases remaining between them. As DNA, the CDR3 is TGTGCCAGCAGTTTAGTAGTATCGCTGAACACTGAAGCTTTCTTT. Its translation: CASSLVVSLNTEAFF.